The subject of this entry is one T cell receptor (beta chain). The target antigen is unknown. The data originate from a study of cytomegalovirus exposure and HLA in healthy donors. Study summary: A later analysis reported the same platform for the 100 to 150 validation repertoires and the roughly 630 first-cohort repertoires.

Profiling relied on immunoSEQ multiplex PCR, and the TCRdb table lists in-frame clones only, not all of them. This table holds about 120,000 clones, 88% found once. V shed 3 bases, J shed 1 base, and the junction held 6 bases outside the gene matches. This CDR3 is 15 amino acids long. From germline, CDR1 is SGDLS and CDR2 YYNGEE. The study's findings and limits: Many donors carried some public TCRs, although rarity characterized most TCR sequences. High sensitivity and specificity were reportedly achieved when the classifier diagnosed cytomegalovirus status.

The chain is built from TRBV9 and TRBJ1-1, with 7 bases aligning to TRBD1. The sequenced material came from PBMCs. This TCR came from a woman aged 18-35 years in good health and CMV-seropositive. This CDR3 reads CASSARDRKNTEAFF. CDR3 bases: TGTGCCAGCAGCGCCCGGGACAGAAAGAACACTGAAGCTTTCTTT.